What follows are 25 T cell receptor beta chains derived from one specimen sequenced in a study of T cells in Graves' hyperthyroidism and ophthalmopathy. RNA transcripts served as the template for amplifying TCR beta CDR3 regions. First-round RT-PCR targeting the TCR CDR3 was performed with the HTBI primer set. MiXCR was run by TCRdb on the multiplex PCR reads, yielding one entry per CDR3 protein. Here the sample spans 350,000 to 400,000 distinct CDR3 sequences, 15% to 20% being singletons. Sequencing input: blood. Receptors were obtained from a woman aged 18-29 years with Graves' hyperthyroidism.

To note about this clonotype: This may be a read error, as it is one base from a much larger clone. The conserved final phenylalanine or tryptophan is absent from the CDR3, which likely points to a read error. The rearrangement joins TRBV5-1 to TRBJ2-7, with D hard to call. The CDR3 has 14 amino acids. The germline gives CDR1 SGHRS, CDR2 YFSETQ. Trimming cost V 0 bases and J 3 bases, with 10 bases left between them. The CDR3 sequence: CASSLDARSYEQYL. The CDR3, as DNA: TGCGCCAGCAGCTTGGATGCGAGGAGCTACGAGCAGTACTTG.

This clonotype has a count of ten or more. The V call is TRBV15, the J call TRBJ2-5; D is possibly TRBD1 or TRBD2 (5 bases each). V lost 1 base and J 5 bases, leaving 17 bases between the germline ends. This CDR3 contains 16 residues. CDR1 is LNHNV and CDR2 is YYDKDF in the germline V gene (reference sequence). The DNA for the CDR3 is TGTGCCACCAGCAGAGGTGGCACACGCTGGGGGGAGACCCAGTACTTC. Its protein product is CATSRGGTRWGETQYF.

The rearrangement links TRBV20-1 to TRBJ2-4; tentatively, D is TRBD1 (6 bases). From germline, CDR1 is DFQATT and CDR2 SNEGSKA (reference sequence). CDR3 length: 16 amino acids. Trimming pared 3 bases from V and 1 base from J, leaving 16 bases between. The CDR3 nucleotides read TGCAGTGCTAGCCCTGACAGGCCAGGGGCCAAAAACATTCAGTACTTC. Residues: CSASPDRPGAKNIQYF.

The genes are TRBV3-1 and TRBJ2-5; 14 nucleotides align to TRBD2. The trim removed 4 bases at V and 5 bases at J, leaving 9 bases unmatched. The CDR3 consists of 17 residues. CDR1 is LGHDT and CDR2 is YNNKEL in the germline V gene (reference sequence). As DNA, the CDR3 is TGTGCCAGCAGCCCTTTTTCCGGGACTAGCGGGGGTGAGACCCAGTACTTC. It encodes CASSPFSGTSGGETQYF.

This clonotype has at least ten counts. The chain recombines TRBV20-1 with TRBJ1-1; the match to TRBD1 covers 7 bases. The CDR3 runs to 15 residues. The J segment lost 0 bases and the V segment lost 5 bases, leaving 9 bases of the junction unmatched. CDR1 DFQATT and CDR2 SNEGSKA come from the germline V gene (reference sequence). CDR3 sequence (DNA): TGCAGTGCTCAGGGACAGAGGGTTATGAACACTGAAGCTTTCTTT. Translating it yields CSAQGQRVMNTEAFF.

The CDR3 protein is CASSVQGARETQYF. The CDR3 nucleotides are TGTGCCAGCAGTGTACAGGGGGCGAGGGAGACCCAGTACTTC. This chain links TRBV12-3 or TRBV12-4 with TRBJ2-5, with 9 bases aligning to TRBD1. The J segment lost 5 bases and the V segment lost 5 bases, leaving 6 bases of the junction unmatched. The CDR3 spans 14 residues.

At least ten counts were recorded for this clonotype. The J gene is TRBJ1-5, the V gene TRBV12-3 or TRBV12-4, with 8 bases that match TRBD1. The CDR3 loop spans 12 amino acids. With V trimmed by 6 bases and J by 6 bases, 1 base remained unmatched. The CDR3: CASRTGAQPQHF. The DNA for the CDR3 is TGTGCCAGCAGGACAGGGGCTCAGCCCCAGCATTTT.

For this clonotype: A much larger clone differs from this one at a single base, so this may be a read error. Since no conserved phenylalanine or tryptophan closes the CDR3, a read error is the likely cause. V is TRBV19 and J is TRBJ1-1, with TRBD1 as a possible D gene (5 bases). Germline CDR1 is LNHDA and CDR2 is SQIVND (reference sequence). The CDR3 sequence is 11 residues long. V gave up 7 bases and J gave up 5 bases, with 8 bases separating them. This CDR3 is CASTGPTEAFL. As DNA, the CDR3 is TGTGCCAGTACGGGACCTACTGAAGCTTTCCTT.

This clonotype was seen many times. The rearrangement uses TRBV6-5 and TRBJ2-7; 7 bases agree with TRBD1. The CDR3 has 13 residues. CDR1 and CDR2 from the germline V gene are MNHEY and SVGAGI. The J segment lost 4 bases and the V segment lost 7 bases, leaving 7 bases of the junction unmatched. As DNA, the CDR3 is TGTGCCAGCAACGGACCGACAGGGTACGAGCAGTACTTC. Translation gives CASNGPTGYEQYF.

The V and J genes are TRBV12-3 or TRBV12-4 and TRBJ2-5; 8 bases align to TRBD1. The J segment lost 3 bases and the V segment lost 4 bases, leaving 4 bases of the junction unmatched. The CDR3 spans 14 residues. Written as DNA, the CDR3 is TGTGCCAGCAGTTACCGACAGGGGAAAGAGACCCAGTACTTC. This encodes CASSYRQGKETQYF.

This clonotype was observed many times. The V call is TRBV20-1, the J call TRBJ1-5; unclear D gene. Trimming shortened V by 0 bases and J by 0 bases, and 9 bases separated the two germline ends. This CDR3 contains 15 residues. CDR1 and CDR2 (germline): DFQATT, SNEGSKA (reference sequence). CDR3 coding DNA: TGCAGTGCTAGAGATTACCCATATAGCAATCAGCCCCAGCATTTT. Translated, it gives CSARDYPYSNQPQHF.

This clonotype occurred many times. The chain uses TRBV6-1 and TRBJ1-3; D possibly corresponds to TRBD1 (5 bases). The CDR3 runs to 15 residues. V dropped 8 bases and J dropped 3 bases, with 17 bases sitting between them. Germline assignment: CDR1 MNHNS and CDR2 SASEGT. The CDR3 sequence: CASGRGRQYGNTIYF. The CDR3 DNA reads as TGTGCCAGCGGGAGGGGAAGACAGTATGGAAACACCATATATTTT.

In its sample, this clonotype was seen many times. V usage is TRBV5-8 and J usage is TRBJ2-1, with 7 nucleotides matching TRBD1. CDR3 length: 14 residues. Germline CDR1 SGHTS, CDR2 YDEGEE. With V trimmed by 1 base and J by 6 bases, 4 bases remained unmatched. In DNA, the CDR3 is TGTGCCAGCAGCTTGAGACAGGGCCTCAATGAGCAGTTCTTC. This encodes CASSLRQGLNEQFF.

This clonotype was seen many times. This chain uses TRBV6-1 with TRBJ1-1; TRBD1 is a possible D gene (5 bases). CDR3 length: 13 amino acids. V was pared by 10 bases and J by 0 bases, with 12 bases between. Germline values: CDR1 MNHNS, CDR2 SASEGT. CDR3 residues: CATSGSLNTEAFF. The CDR3 DNA is TGTGCCACCTCAGGGAGTCTGAACACTGAAGCTTTCTTT.

The CDR3 DNA is TGCGCCAGCAGCCCAGAAGCACAGGGAATGACTGAAGCTTTCTTT. This codes for CASSPEAQGMTEAFF. This chain links TRBV5-1 with TRBJ1-1; D possibly corresponds to TRBD1 (6 bases). The germline V gene has CDR1 SGHRS and CDR2 YFSETQ. The CDR3 is 15 residues long. Trimming left V 4 bases short and J 5 bases short, with 18 bases between.

This clonotype has just a few counts. A read error is possible here, since a much larger clone lies one base away. No conserved phenylalanine or tryptophan ends this CDR3, so it is likely a read error. This chain connects TRBV24-1 to TRBJ1-5, with 7 bases identical to TRBD1. The CDR3 loop spans 15 amino acids. Germline loops: CDR1 KGHDR, CDR2 SFDVKD. V dropped 4 bases and J dropped 6; count of bases not matched to a gene: 8. Here the CDR3 DNA reads TGTGCCACCAGTGACCCCCGACAGGGAGGTCAGCCCCAGCATTTG. Protein: CATSDPRQGGQPQHL.

On this clonotype itself: A much larger clone differs from this one at a single base, so this may be a read error. The rearrangement uses TRBV12-3 or TRBV12-4 and TRBJ2-7, with D tentatively TRBD1 or TRBD2 (7 bases each). Trimming took 6 bases from V and 4 from J, leaving 16 bases between them. This CDR3 has 14 amino acids. The CDR3 here is CASSLTGRVYEQYF. The CDR3 DNA reads as TGTGCCAGCAGCCTGACAGGGAGGGTTTACGAGCAGTACTTC.

The CDR3 bases are TGTGCCAGCAGCCTACCAAGGACTAGCGGACCTTACGAGCAGTACTTC. It encodes CASSLPRTSGPYEQYF. This sequence joins TRBV7-4 and TRBJ2-7, with 10 bases identical to TRBD2. Trimming at V came to 5 bases and at J to 4 bases, leaving 11 bases not matched to a gene. CDR1 and CDR2 (germline): SGHVT, SQSDAQ. The CDR3 loop spans 16 amino acids. The full variable domain, rest sourced from reference TRBV7-4 and TRBJ2-7, is GAGVSQSPRYKVAKRGRDVALRCDSISGHVTLYWYRQTLGQGSEVLTYSQSDAQRDKSGRPSGRFSAERPERSVSTLKIQRTEQGDSAVYLCASSLPRTSGPYEQYFGPGTRLTVT.

The genes are TRBV6-1 and TRBJ1-2; D remains ambiguous. Germline assignment: CDR1 MNHNS and CDR2 SASEGT. Trimming removed 7 bases at V and 4 bases at J, with 10 bases between. This CDR3 region has 12 residues. The CDR3 DNA is TGTGCCAGCACGGGTTCCCCCTATGGCTACACCTTC. Translation: CASTGSPYGYTF.

In its sample, this clonotype was seen many times. The genes are TRBV29-1 and TRBJ2-7; TRBD1 is a possible D gene (6 bases). Germline CDR1 and CDR2: SQVTM and ANQGSEA. This CDR3 region has 13 residues. CDR3 bases: TGCAGGTTCCTGGACAGCCTGTCCTACGAGCAGTACTTC. Translating it yields CRFLDSLSYEQYF.

This clonotype was detected ten times or more. The chain combines TRBV11-2 with TRBJ1-2, with a possible D match to TRBD1 (5 bases). The germline V and J ends were trimmed by 4 bases and 3 bases, with 9 bases remaining between them. The CDR3 is made up of 13 amino acids. Germline assignment: CDR1 SGHAT and CDR2 FQNNGV. In nucleotides, the CDR3 is TGTGCCAGCAGCTCCGGGACGCACTATGGCTACACCTTC. This gives the protein CASSSGTHYGYTF.

This clonotype was counted ten times or more. V usage is TRBV7-8 and J usage is TRBJ2-2, with D hard to call. CDR3 size: 13 residues. With 2 bases removed from V and 7 bases from J, the gap between germline ends came to 8 bases. The germline V gene has CDR1 SGHVS and CDR2 FQNEAQ. The CDR3 coding sequence is TGTGCCAGCAGCTTATCCCCGAGCGGGGAGCTGTTTTTT. It yields the protein CASSLSPSGELFF.

This clonotype occurred many times. The chain links TRBV10-2 to TRBJ1-2, with 7 bases matching TRBD1. With V trimmed by 0 bases and J by 7 bases, 2 bases remained unmatched. The CDR3 is 13 residues long. Germline V gene lookup returns CDR1 WSHSY and CDR2 SAAADI. CDR3 loop: CASSESYRGGYTF. The CDR3 region has the DNA TGCGCCAGCAGTGAGTCGTACAGGGGTGGCTACACCTTC.

In this sample, this clonotype turned up many times. This chain connects TRBV3-1 to TRBJ1-2; 8 bases align to TRBD1. From germline, CDR1 is LGHDT and CDR2 YNNKEL (reference sequence). This CDR3 spans 17 amino acids. V lost 0 bases, J lost 6 bases, and 12 bases stayed unmatched. The DNA of the CDR3 is TGTGCCAGCAGCCAAGATGGATTGGAGGACAGGGTTCATGGCTACACCTTC. Protein product: CASSQDGLEDRVHGYTF.

This chain connects TRBV6-1 to TRBJ2-7; 11 bases match TRBD1. Germline CDR1 reads MNHNS; CDR2 reads SASEGT. V shed 1 base and J 9 bases; nucleotides not matched to a gene: 5. The CDR3 runs 14 residues. Here the CDR3 DNA reads TGTGCCAGCAGTGAAGGGACAGGGGGCCAATGGCAGTACTTC. Translation: CASSEGTGGQWQYF.